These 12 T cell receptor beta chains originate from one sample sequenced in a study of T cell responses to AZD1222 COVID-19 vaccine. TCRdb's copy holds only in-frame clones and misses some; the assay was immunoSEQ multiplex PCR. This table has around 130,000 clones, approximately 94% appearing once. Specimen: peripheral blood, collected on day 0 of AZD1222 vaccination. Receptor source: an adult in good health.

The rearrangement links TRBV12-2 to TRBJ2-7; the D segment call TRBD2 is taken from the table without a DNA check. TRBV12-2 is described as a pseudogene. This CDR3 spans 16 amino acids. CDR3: CASRRILAVILDEQYF. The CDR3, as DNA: TGTGCAAGTCGGAGGATACTAGCGGTTATCCTAGACGAGCAGTACTTC.

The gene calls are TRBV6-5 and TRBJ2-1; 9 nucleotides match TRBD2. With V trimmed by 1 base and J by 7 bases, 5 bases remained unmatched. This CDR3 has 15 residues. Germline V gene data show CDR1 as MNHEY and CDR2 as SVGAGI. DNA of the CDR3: TGTGCCAGCAGTTACTTATTAGCGGGAGAAAATGAGCAGTTCTTC. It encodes CASSYLLAGENEQFF.

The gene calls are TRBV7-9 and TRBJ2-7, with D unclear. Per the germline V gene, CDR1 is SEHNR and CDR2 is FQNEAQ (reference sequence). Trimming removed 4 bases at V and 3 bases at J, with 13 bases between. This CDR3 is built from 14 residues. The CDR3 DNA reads TGTGCCAGCAGCTCCGATCAAGCCTACTACGAGCAGTACTTC. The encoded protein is CASSSDQAYYEQYF.

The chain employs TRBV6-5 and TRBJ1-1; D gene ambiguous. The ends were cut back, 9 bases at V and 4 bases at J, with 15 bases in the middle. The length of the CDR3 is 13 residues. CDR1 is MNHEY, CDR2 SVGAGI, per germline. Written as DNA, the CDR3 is TGTGCCAGTGTGACATCGGGCCTCACTGAAGCTTTCTTT. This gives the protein CASVTSGLTEAFF.

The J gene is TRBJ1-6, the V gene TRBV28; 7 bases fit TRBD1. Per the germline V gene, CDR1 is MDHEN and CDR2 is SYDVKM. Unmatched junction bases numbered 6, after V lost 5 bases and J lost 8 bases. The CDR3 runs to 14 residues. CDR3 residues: CASSGRGRDSPLHF. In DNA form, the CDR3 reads TGTGCCAGCAGTGGAAGGGGGCGGGATTCACCCCTCCACTTT. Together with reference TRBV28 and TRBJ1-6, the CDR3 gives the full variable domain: DVKVTQSSRYLVKRTGEKVFLECVQDMDHENMFWYRQDPGLGLRLIYFSYDVKMKEKGDIPEGYSVSREKKERFSLILESASTNQTSMYLCASSGRGRDSPLHFGNGTRLTVT.

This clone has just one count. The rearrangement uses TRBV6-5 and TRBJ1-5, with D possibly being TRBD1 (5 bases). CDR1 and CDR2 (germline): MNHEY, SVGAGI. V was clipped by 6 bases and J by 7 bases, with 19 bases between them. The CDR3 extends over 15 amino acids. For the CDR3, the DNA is TGTGCCAGCAGAACGGGACGATACCCGGCCCAGCCCCAGCATTTT. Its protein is CASRTGRYPAQPQHF.

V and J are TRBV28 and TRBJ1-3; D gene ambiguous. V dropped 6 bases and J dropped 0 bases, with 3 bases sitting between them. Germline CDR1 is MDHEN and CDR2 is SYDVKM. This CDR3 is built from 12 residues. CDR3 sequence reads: CASSISGNTIYF. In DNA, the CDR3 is TGTGCCAGCAGCATCTCTGGAAACACCATATATTTT.

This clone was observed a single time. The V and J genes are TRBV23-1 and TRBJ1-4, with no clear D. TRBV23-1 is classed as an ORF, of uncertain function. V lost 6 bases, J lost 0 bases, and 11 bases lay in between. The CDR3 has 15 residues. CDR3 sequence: CASRTDHATNEKLFF. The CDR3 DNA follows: TGCGCCAGCAGAACGGACCACGCAACTAATGAAAAACTGTTTTTT.

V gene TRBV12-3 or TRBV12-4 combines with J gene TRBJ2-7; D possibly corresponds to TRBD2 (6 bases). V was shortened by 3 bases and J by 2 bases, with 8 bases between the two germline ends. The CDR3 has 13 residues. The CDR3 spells CASSFSGAYEQYF. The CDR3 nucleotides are TGTGCCAGCAGTTTTAGCGGAGCCTACGAGCAGTACTTC.

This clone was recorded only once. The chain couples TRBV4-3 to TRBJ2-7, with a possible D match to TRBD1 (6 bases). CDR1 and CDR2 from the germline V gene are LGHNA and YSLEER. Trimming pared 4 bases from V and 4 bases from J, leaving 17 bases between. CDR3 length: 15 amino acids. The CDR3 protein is CASSRYQGQEYEQYF. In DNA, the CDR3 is TGCGCCAGCAGCCGCTACCAGGGGCAGGAGTACGAGCAGTACTTC.

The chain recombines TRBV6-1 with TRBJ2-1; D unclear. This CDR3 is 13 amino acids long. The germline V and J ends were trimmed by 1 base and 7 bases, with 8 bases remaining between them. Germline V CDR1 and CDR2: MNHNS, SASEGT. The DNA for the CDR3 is TGTGCCAGCAGTGAAGGGTTGAGGAATGAGCAGTTCTTC. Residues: CASSEGLRNEQFF.

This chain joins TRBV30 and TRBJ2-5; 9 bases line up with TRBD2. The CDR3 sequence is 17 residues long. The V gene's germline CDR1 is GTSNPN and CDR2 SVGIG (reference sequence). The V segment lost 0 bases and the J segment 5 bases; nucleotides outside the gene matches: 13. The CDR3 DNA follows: TGTGCCTGGAGTGTACGTCGGCGGGAGGGCCGATATGAGACCCAGTACTTC. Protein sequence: CAWSVRRREGRYETQYF. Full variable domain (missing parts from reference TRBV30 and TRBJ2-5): SQTIHQWPATLVQPVGSPLSLECTVEGTSNPNLYWYRQAAGRGLQLLFYSVGIGQISSEVPQNLSASRPQDRQFILSSKKLLLSDSGFYLCAWSVRRREGRYETQYFGPGTRLLVL.